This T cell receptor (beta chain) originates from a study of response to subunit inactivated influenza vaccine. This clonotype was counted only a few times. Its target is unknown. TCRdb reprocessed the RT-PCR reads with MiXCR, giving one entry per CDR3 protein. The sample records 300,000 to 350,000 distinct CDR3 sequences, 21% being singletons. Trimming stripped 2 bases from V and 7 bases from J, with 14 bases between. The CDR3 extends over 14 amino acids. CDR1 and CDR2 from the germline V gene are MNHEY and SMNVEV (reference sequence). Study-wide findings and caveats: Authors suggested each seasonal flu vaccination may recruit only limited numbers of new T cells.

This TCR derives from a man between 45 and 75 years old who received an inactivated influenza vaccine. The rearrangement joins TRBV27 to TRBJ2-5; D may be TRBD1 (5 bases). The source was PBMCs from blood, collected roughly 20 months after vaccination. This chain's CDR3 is CASSLGQGVGTQYF. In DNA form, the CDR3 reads TGTGCCAGCAGTTTAGGTCAAGGGGTGGGGACCCAGTACTTC.